This T cell receptor (beta chain) was observed in a study of T cells in Graves' hyperthyroidism and ophthalmopathy. Many counts were recorded for this clonotype. Antigen unknown. General study findings and limits: By a 13 V-J model, ophthalmopathy was set apart from stable hyperthyroidism.

Amplified regions were TCR beta CDR3 sequences from RNA transcripts. HTBI primers were the set used in a first-round RT-PCR of the TCR CDR3. TCRdb itself ran the multiplex PCR reads through MiXCR, one entry per CDR3 protein. The sample lists some 580,000 distinct CDR3 sequences, more than 15% occurring once. Looked up from germline, CDR1 is SGHAT and CDR2 is FQNNGV. The ends were cut back, 5 bases at V and 3 bases at J, with 7 bases in the middle. This CDR3 contains 12 residues. PBMCs were collected from an approximately 9.3 ml volume of fresh peripheral blood. The material sequenced was blood. This chain links TRBV11-2 with TRBJ1-1; D is ambiguous. The receptor was isolated from a woman in her thirties or forties with Graves' ophthalmopathy. Here the CDR3 DNA reads TGTGCCAGCAGCCCTCCCTACACTGAAGCTTTCTTT. Protein: CASSPPYTEAFF. Filled out from reference TRBV11-2 and TRBJ1-1, the complete variable domain reads EAGVAQSPRYKIIEKRQSVAFWCNPISGHATLYWYQQILGQGPKLLIQFQNNGVVDDSQLPKDRFSAERLKGVDSTLKIQPAKLEDSAVYLCASSPPYTEAFFGQGTRLTVV.